The 22 T cell receptor beta chains listed next were all sequenced from one sample in a study of OX40 agonist ivuxolimab in advanced cancers. Method: immunoSEQ multiplex PCR; TCRdb's copy keeps in-frame clones and lacks some. This sample carries around 100,000 clones, about 83% of them seen once, and the ten largest clones take 1.5% to 2%. Sample: CD4+ or CD8+ T cells sorted from blood, taken in a trial of the OX40 agonist ivuxolimab. These receptor sequences come from an adult with an advanced solid tumor such as melanoma, head and neck, liver or kidney cancer.

J is TRBJ2-3 and V is TRBV10-2; D may correspond to TRBD1 or TRBD2 (5 bases each). The CDR3 is 15 amino acids. Per the germline V gene, CDR1 is WSHSY and CDR2 is SAAADI. V lost 5 bases and J 2 bases, leaving 14 bases between the germline ends. DNA for the CDR3: TGCGCCAGCAGTAAACTTAGGGGACCCACAGATACGCAGTATTTT. Protein: CASSKLRGPTDTQYF.

This clone was counted between two and nine times. V and J are TRBV10-1 and TRBJ2-2; no clear D gene. Trimming removed 0 bases at V and 8 bases at J, with 7 bases between. The CDR3 spans 13 residues. Looked up from germline, CDR1 is WNHNN and CDR2 is SYGVQD (reference sequence). CDR3 residues: CASSESGSGELFF. The CDR3, as DNA: TGCGCCAGCAGTGAGTCGGGATCAGGGGAGCTGTTTTTT.

The chain carries TRBV7-2 and TRBJ2-7; either TRBD1 or TRBD2 may supply D (6 bases each). This CDR3 has 15 residues. V lost 0 bases, J lost 4 bases, and 13 bases lay in between. Germline CDR1 reads SGHTA; CDR2 reads FQGNSA. The CDR3 nucleotides are TGTGCCAGCAGCTTAGCGAGGACAGCGGGTTACGAGCAGTACTTC. Protein product: CASSLARTAGYEQYF.

The V gene is TRBV7-9, the J gene TRBJ2-7; 9 bases map to TRBD1. The J segment lost 4 bases and the V segment lost 0 bases, leaving 1 base of the junction unmatched. Germline-derived CDR1 and CDR2 are SEHNR and FQNEAQ (reference sequence). This CDR3 is 14 amino acids long. For the CDR3, the DNA is TGTGCCAGCAGCTTAGCGGACAGGGGTTACGAGCAGTACTTC. This translates into CASSLADRGYEQYF.

The chain recombines TRBV7-9 with TRBJ1-1, with D perhaps TRBD1 (5 bases). Trimming left V 2 bases short and J 1 base short, with 8 bases between. Germline assignment: CDR1 SEHNR and CDR2 FQNEAQ (reference sequence). The length of the CDR3 is 14 residues. In nucleotides, the CDR3 is TGTGCCAGCAGCTTACAAGGGGAGAACACTGAAGCTTTCTTT. Translated, it gives CASSLQGENTEAFF. Complete variable domain (other parts from reference TRBV7-9 and TRBJ1-1): DTGVSQNPRHKITKRGQNVTFRCDPISEHNRLYWYRQTLGQGPEFLTYFQNEAQLEKSRLLSDRFSAERPKGSFSTLEIQRTEQGDSAMYLCASSLQGENTEAFFGQGTRLTVV.

V is TRBV6-1 and J is TRBJ1-5, with D unresolved. The CDR3 consists of 12 residues. Germline V gives CDR1 MNHNS, CDR2 SASEGT. Trimming took off 8 bases at V and 11 bases at J, with 16 bases between the two ends. This CDR3 is CASGRSAAAQHF. The CDR3, as DNA: TGTGCCAGCGGGCGTTCGGCGGCGGCCCAGCATTTT.

The chain combines TRBV5-4 with TRBJ2-5, with D possibly being TRBD1 (6 bases). This CDR3 comprises 14 residues. V was shortened by 4 bases and J by 2 bases, with 12 bases between the two germline ends. Germline CDR1 SGHNT, CDR2 YYREEE (reference sequence). The CDR3 DNA follows: TGTGCCAGCAGCACACGACAGGTTCAAGAGACCCAGTACTTC. Protein sequence: CASSTRQVQETQYF.

The J gene is TRBJ2-6, the V gene TRBV7-8, with a possible D match to TRBD2 (7 bases). Germline V gene sequence: CDR1 SGHVS, CDR2 FQNEAQ. The CDR3 totals 18 residues. V dropped 4 bases and J dropped 1 base, with 17 bases sitting between them. CDR3 coding DNA: TGTGCCAGCAGCTGGGTAGGGGGGGCGCGGTCTGGGGCCAACGTCCTGACTTTC. Protein: CASSWVGGARSGANVLTF.

The chain is built from TRBV4-3 and TRBJ2-7, with D perhaps TRBD1 (5 bases). Germline CDR1 is LGHNA and CDR2 is YSLEER. The CDR3 has 14 residues. Trimming cost V 0 bases and J 3 bases, with 9 bases left between them. This CDR3 is CASSQDADSYEQYF. The DNA for the CDR3 is TGCGCCAGCAGCCAAGATGCCGACAGCTACGAGCAGTACTTC.

The gene calls are TRBV29-1 and TRBJ2-1; 9 bases are a match to TRBD2. V lost 4 bases, J lost 6 bases, and 4 bases stayed unmatched. This CDR3 has 13 residues. Germline CDR1 reads SQVTM; CDR2 reads ANQGSEA. CDR3 bases: TGCAGCGTTGTGAGTAGCGGGAGCAATGAGCAGTTCTTC. It codes for CSVVSSGSNEQFF.

This clone was counted a single time. This sequence joins TRBV6-1 and TRBJ1-1; a possible D gene is TRBD1 (5 bases). Trimming took 4 bases from V and 3 from J, leaving 6 bases between them. The CDR3 loop spans 12 amino acids. Germline V gene data show CDR1 as MNHNS and CDR2 as SASEGT. DNA of the CDR3: TGTGCCAGCAGTGGGGACCACACTGAAGCTTTCTTT. It translates to CASSGDHTEAFF.

This clone was detected only a few times. V and J are TRBV11-2 and TRBJ2-1; 8 nucleotides agree with TRBD2. The CDR3 extends over 17 amino acids. Germline V gene lookup returns CDR1 SGHAT and CDR2 FQNNGV. Unmatched junction bases numbered 15, after V lost 6 bases and J lost 5 bases. The CDR3 coding sequence is TGTGCCAGCAGTCCTAGGGGGGCTAGCGGGTACAACAATGAGCAGTTCTTC. Translating gives CASSPRGASGYNNEQFF.

The chain joins TRBV19 to TRBJ2-5; the D gene could be TRBD1 or TRBD2 (5 bases each). The end of the DNA fits TRBJ2-7 better, so the J call may be wrong. The CDR3 spans 14 residues. Germline lookup yields CDR1 LNHDA and CDR2 SQIVND (reference sequence). The CDR3 region is CASSVRDGDYEQYF. CDR3 DNA: TGTGCCAGTAGTGTCCGGGACGGAGACTACGAGCAGTACTTC.

The table lists this clone with a few counts. This same CDR3 is encoded by further DNA sequences in the sample. The gene calls are TRBV5-4 and TRBJ1-2; weak D call: TRBD1 (6 bases). Trimming stripped 0 bases from V and 2 bases from J, with 8 bases between. From germline, CDR1 is SGHNT and CDR2 YYREEE (reference sequence). The CDR3 extends over 14 amino acids. The CDR3 loop is CASSLDRANYGYTF. In DNA form, the CDR3 reads TGTGCCAGCAGCTTGGACAGGGCCAACTATGGCTACACCTTC.

The rearrangement links TRBV29-1 to TRBJ2-1; tentative D call: TRBD2 (6 bases). CDR1 and CDR2 from the germline V gene are SQVTM and ANQGSEA. Between the trimmed V and J ends, which lost 7 bases and 5 bases, there was a span of 12 bases. CDR3 length equals 12 residues. CDR3: CSGGTGDNEQFF. Written as DNA, the CDR3 is TGCAGCGGAGGGACGGGGGACAATGAGCAGTTCTTC.

The chain uses TRBV19 and TRBJ1-4, with 7 bases fitting TRBD1. This CDR3 has 13 residues. With 8 bases clipped from V and 8 bases from J, the junction kept 8 bases outside the gene matches. Germline lookup yields CDR1 LNHDA and CDR2 SQIVND (reference sequence). CDR3 in amino acids: CASVDRVEEKLFF. The CDR3 DNA reads TGTGCCAGTGTAGACAGGGTGGAGGAAAAACTGTTTTTT.

This clone was counted between two and nine times. The rearrangement links TRBV5-1 to TRBJ2-7, with 16 bases that match TRBD2. The CDR3 is 17 amino acids. Losses at the gene ends were 3 bases for V and 6 bases for J; bases not matched to a gene: 9. Germline values: CDR1 SGHRS, CDR2 YFSETQ. The CDR3 DNA reads TGCGCCAGCAGCTCCGTGGGACTAGCGGGAGGGCGAAGCGAGCAGTACTTC. It codes for CASSSVGLAGGRSEQYF.

This clone was counted between two and nine times. The gene calls are TRBV10-2 and TRBJ1-5, with TRBD1 matching over 8 bases. Germline CDR1 and CDR2: WSHSY and SAAADI. The CDR3 covers 14 residues. The ends lost 6 bases at V and 0 bases at J; junction bases unmatched: 1. DNA for the CDR3: TGCGCCAGCAGGGGACAGGCTAGCAATCAGCCCCAGCATTTT. Translation gives CASRGQASNQPQHF.

This chain uses TRBV18 with TRBJ2-3; TRBD2 matches at 14 bases. Germline assignment: CDR1 KGHSH and CDR2 LQKENI. The CDR3 length is 16 residues. Trimming took 3 bases from V and 4 from J; bases not matched to a gene: 3. The CDR3 DNA reads TGTGCCAGCTCACCCGGACTAGCGGGGGGAGCAGATACGCAGTATTTT. As protein: CASSPGLAGGADTQYF.

This clone is a singleton in its sample. J is TRBJ1-4 and V is TRBV4-1; D is unresolved. Between the trimmed V and J ends, which lost 0 bases and 8 bases, there was a span of 13 bases. Germline values: CDR1 MGHRA, CDR2 YSYEKL. CDR3 length: 15 residues. CDR3: CASSQDARNSEKLFF. The CDR3 DNA reads as TGCGCCAGCAGCCAAGATGCGAGGAATTCGGAAAAACTGTTTTTT.

The chain's CDR3 is CATSLRQVSNYGYTF. The CDR3 DNA follows: TGTGCCACCAGCCTAAGACAGGTGTCTAACTATGGCTACACCTTC. The rearrangement uses TRBV15 and TRBJ1-2; maybe TRBD1 (6 bases). The CDR3 totals 15 residues. The germline CDR1 and CDR2 sequences are LNHNV and YYDKDF (reference sequence). Trimming shortened V by 5 bases and J by 0 bases, and 13 bases separated the two germline ends.

CDR3 in DNA: TGCAGCGTTGCCCAAGGCCGCAATAGCAATCAGCCCCAGCATTTT. Translation gives CSVAQGRNSNQPQHF. V and J are TRBV29-1 and TRBJ1-5, with D unresolved. In germline, CDR1 is SQVTM, CDR2 ANQGSEA. V shed 4 bases and J shed 0 bases, with 13 bases lying between them. There are 15 residues in the CDR3.